This entry describes one T cell receptor (beta chain). Its antigen remains unknown. Via MiXCR, TCRdb re-called the RACE reads, giving one row per CDR3 protein. The sample holds approximately 260,000 distinct CDR3 sequences; around 7.3% are singletons and the top ten take 1.2%. As to time point: pre-sensitization, week 0. Treatment: therapeutic diphenylcyclopropenone sensitization with weekly scalp DPC. Total RNA extraction was carried out from unfractionated whole blood. J was trimmed by 5 bases and V by 6 bases; bases with no gene match: 5. The CDR3 is 12 amino acids. Germline CDR1 DFQATT, CDR2 SNEGSKA (reference sequence). The data were obtained in a study of human T cells and chemical hapten exposure. Overall study context: Predominantly women, the patients had alopecia areata, totalis or universalis. Study results and caveats: DPC sensitization did not alter TCRs above 1 in 1000 frequency. Controls formed significantly fewer large CDR3 similarity clusters than expanded TCRs did.

The receptor's source is a man aged 18-30 years with alopecia areata. Some clones in this sample may be carry-over from other donors' samples. The chain employs TRBV20-1 and TRBJ2-5; 8 nucleotides agree with TRBD1. The source was whole blood, collected in connection with sensitization to the hapten diphenylcyclopropenone (DPC). CDR3 coding DNA: TGCAGTGCCATGGACAGGGCGGAGACCCAGTACTTC. Its translation is CSAMDRAETQYF.